Following are 30 T cell receptor beta chains from one sample sequenced in a study of blood T cell repertoires in COVID-19. Sequencing used immunoSEQ multiplex PCR; TCRdb keeps in-frame clones, though not all of them. The sample records approximately 350,000 clones, 85% to 90% being singletons. Sequencing was done on a sample of peripheral blood. These receptors all come from a woman between 65 and 79 years old with COVID-19, enrolled during active disease.

The chain employs TRBV3-1 (or the pseudogene TRBV3-2) and TRBJ2-7; 9 positions match TRBD2. Germline V gives CDR1 LGHDT, CDR2 YNNKEL (reference sequence). The CDR3 contains 18 residues. Trimming took 4 bases from V and 5 from J; bases not matched to a gene: 18. This CDR3 is CASSPFARGAGGPHEQYF. The DNA of the CDR3 is TGTGCCAGCAGCCCCTTCGCGAGGGGGGCGGGGGGGCCCCACGAGCAGTACTTC.

J is TRBJ1-2 and V is TRBV24-1, with a possible D match to TRBD1 (5 bases). V was trimmed by 3 bases and J by 6 bases, leaving 10 bases between them. The CDR3 contains 13 residues. CDR1 is KGHDR, CDR2 SFDVKD, per germline. For the CDR3, the DNA is TGTGCCACCAGTGATGCCCAGGGTAATGGCTACACCTTC. Translated, it gives CATSDAQGNGYTF.

Of note for this clone: This sample includes further DNA sequences coding for the same CDR3. The rearrangement links TRBV19 to TRBJ1-1, with unresolved D. The CDR3 runs 12 residues. Trimming left V 3 bases short and J 6 bases short, with 8 bases between. Germline CDR1 LNHDA, CDR2 SQIVND (reference sequence). Here the CDR3 DNA reads TGTGCCAGTAGTATCGGGAGGGCTGAAGCTTTCTTT. Its translation: CASSIGRAEAFF.

The chain uses TRBV6-2 or TRBV6-3 and TRBJ1-1, with D possibly being TRBD1 (5 bases). The CDR3 contains 11 residues. Per the germline V gene, CDR1 is MNHEY and CDR2 is SVGEGT. The V gene lost 4 bases and the J gene lost 9 bases, with 9 bases spanning the gap. This CDR3 reads CASSFRAQAFF. DNA of the CDR3: TGTGCCAGCAGTTTCAGGGCGCAAGCTTTCTTT.

The genes are TRBV19 and TRBJ2-5; 9 nucleotides match TRBD1. The junction had 9 bases not matched to a gene; V was cut back by 5 bases and J by 2 bases. Germline V CDR1 and CDR2: LNHDA, SQIVND (reference sequence). There are 16 residues in the CDR3. The CDR3: CASSVRRDRAQETQYF. The CDR3 nucleotides are TGTGCCAGTAGTGTTAGAAGGGACAGGGCTCAAGAGACCCAGTACTTC.

This clone was recorded only once. V and J are TRBV7-3 and TRBJ2-5, with 9 bases lining up with TRBD2. Germline loops: CDR1 SGHTA, CDR2 FQGTGA. The CDR3 totals 16 residues. V was clipped by 5 bases and J by 5 bases; unmatched bases: 12. CDR3 nucleotide sequence: TGTGCCAGCAGCCAGCAAGCGGGGGGCACGAGGGAGACCCAGTACTTC. It is translated as CASSQQAGGTRETQYF. The variable domain in full, with the rest retrieved from reference TRBV7-3 and TRBJ2-5, is GAGVSQTPSNKVTEKGKYVELRCDPISGHTALYWYRQSLGQGPEFLIYFQGTGAADDSGLPNDRFFAVRPEGSVSTLKIQRTERGDSAVYLCASSQQAGGTRETQYFGPGTRLLVL.

The chain combines TRBV27 with TRBJ2-1; tentative D call: TRBD2 (6 bases). V was pared by 5 bases and J by 9 bases, with 17 bases between. Looked up from germline, CDR1 is MNHEY and CDR2 is SMNVEV (reference sequence). This CDR3 is 14 amino acids long. This chain's CDR3 is CASSRGRGDGEQFF. CDR3 coding DNA: TGTGCCAGCAGTCGGGGACGCGGGGACGGTGAGCAGTTCTTC.

The chain carries TRBV14 and TRBJ1-6, with no clear D. Per the germline V gene, CDR1 is SGHDN and CDR2 is FVKESK. Trimming took 4 bases from V and 0 from J, leaving 10 bases between them. The CDR3 extends over 16 amino acids. The CDR3 loop is CASSPLGSSYNSPLHF. As DNA, the CDR3 is TGTGCCAGCAGCCCGCTGGGGAGCTCCTATAATTCACCCCTCCACTTT.

The chain couples TRBV12-3 or TRBV12-4 to TRBJ2-2; D gene unclear. The CDR3 sequence is 13 residues long. Trimming pared 6 bases from V and 6 bases from J, leaving 11 bases between. The CDR3 loop reads CASRLTKAGELFF. CDR3 sequence (DNA): TGTGCCAGCAGACTGACAAAAGCCGGGGAGCTGTTTTTT.

The chain couples TRBV7-6 to TRBJ2-1, with TRBD2 identical over 14 bases. The V gene's germline CDR1 is SGHVS and CDR2 FNYEAQ. This CDR3 spans 15 amino acids. J was trimmed by 7 bases and V by 6 bases; bases with no gene match: 5. The CDR3 DNA reads TGTGCCAGCAGTCTCGGGACTAGCGGGGGAAATGAGCAGTTCTTC. Protein: CASSLGTSGGNEQFF.

This clone was detected a few times. V is TRBV7-2 and J is TRBJ2-7; 10 nucleotides align to TRBD2. Germline loops: CDR1 SGHTA, CDR2 FQGNSA. This CDR3 is 15 amino acids long. The V segment lost 4 bases and the J segment 3 bases; nucleotides outside the gene matches: 6. The CDR3 region is CASSSVAGGLYEQYF. DNA for the CDR3: TGTGCCAGCAGCTCGGTAGCGGGGGGCCTCTACGAGCAGTACTTC.

V gene TRBV11-2 combines with J gene TRBJ2-7, with 7 bases fitting TRBD1. J gave up 2 bases and V 0 bases, and 13 bases lay outside the gene matches. CDR1 is SGHAT, CDR2 FQNNGV, per germline. The CDR3 spans 18 residues. The CDR3: CASSLERWAGTVAYEQYF. The CDR3 DNA reads as TGTGCCAGCAGCTTAGAGCGTTGGGCCGGGACAGTAGCCTACGAGCAGTACTTC.

This chain joins TRBV7-3 and TRBJ2-1, with 13 bases that match TRBD2. Losses at the gene ends were 5 bases for V and 7 bases for J; bases not matched to a gene: 5. CDR3 length equals 15 residues. The germline gives CDR1 SGHTA, CDR2 FQGTGA. The CDR3 nucleotides read TGTGCCAGCAGCCCAGGGACTAGCGGGGTTAATGAGCAGTTCTTC. Its protein is CASSPGTSGVNEQFF.

V gene TRBV19 combines with J gene TRBJ1-4; 8 bases agree with TRBD1. CDR1 LNHDA and CDR2 SQIVND come from the germline V gene (reference sequence). This CDR3 spans 16 amino acids. Trimming cost V 3 bases and J 8 bases; bases outside gene matches: 11. The CDR3 DNA follows: TGTGCCAGTAGTATGGGACAGGCCTCCCTCGGGGAAAAACTGTTTTTT. Its translation is CASSMGQASLGEKLFF.

This chain uses TRBV12-3 or TRBV12-4 with TRBJ2-7; D remains unclear. The length of the CDR3 is 9 residues. Trimming took off 4 bases at V and 7 bases at J, with 2 bases between the two ends. CDR3 DNA: TGTGCCAGCAGTTCGGAGCAGTACTTC. Its translation: CASSSEQYF.

The chain links TRBV9 to TRBJ1-2; D not resolved. The CDR3 loop spans 13 amino acids. Germline V gives CDR1 SGDLS, CDR2 YYNGEE. Trimming left V 6 bases short and J 2 bases short, with 11 bases between. The CDR3 is CASTSPVNYGYTF. The DNA of the CDR3 is TGTGCCAGCACCTCTCCAGTGAACTATGGCTACACCTTC.

This clone appeared once. This chain joins TRBV10-2 and TRBJ2-7; D is perhaps TRBD2 (6 bases). Trimming shortened V by 1 base and J by 12 bases, and 10 bases separated the two germline ends. Germline CDR1 reads WSHSY; CDR2 reads SAAADI. CDR3 size: 11 residues. CDR3 residues: CASSEFRGWYF. CDR3 in DNA: TGCGCCAGCAGTGAGTTCCGGGGGTGGTACTTC.

There are a few counts of this clone. V usage is TRBV7-9 and J usage is TRBJ1-2, with no clear D. Germline V gene sequence: CDR1 SEHNR, CDR2 FQNEAQ (reference sequence). This CDR3 is 13 amino acids long. V lost 5 bases and J lost 6, with 13 bases in between. The CDR3 here is CASSPHGRDGYTF. The CDR3 DNA reads as TGTGCCAGCAGCCCCCATGGGAGGGATGGCTACACCTTC.

The gene calls are TRBV9 and TRBJ2-3; a possible D gene is TRBD2 (7 bases). The CDR3 contains 16 residues. With 2 bases removed from V and 2 bases from J, the gap between germline ends came to 15 bases. The germline gives CDR1 SGDLS, CDR2 YYNGEE. The CDR3 loop is CASSVRGATDTDTQYF. In nucleotides, the CDR3 is TGTGCCAGCAGCGTCCGGGGGGCAACCGACACAGATACGCAGTATTTT.

This clone showed up just once. This chain connects TRBV4-1 to TRBJ1-2; D gene uncertain. Trimming took 0 bases from V and 4 from J, leaving 12 bases between them. The CDR3 runs to 15 residues. The V gene's germline CDR1 is MGHRA and CDR2 YSYEKL. CDR3 bases: TGCGCCAGCAGCCAAGATCAAACCGGGTTCTATGGCTACACCTTC. Amino acids: CASSQDQTGFYGYTF.

The rearrangement joins TRBV5-4 to TRBJ1-2; 10 bases agree with TRBD1. Germline assignment: CDR1 SGHNT and CDR2 YYREEE (reference sequence). The ends lost 4 bases at V and 5 bases at J; junction bases unmatched: 8. This CDR3 is 15 amino acids long. In nucleotides, the CDR3 is TGTGCCAGCAGCGTCTCCGGGACAGGGGTGTATGGCTACACCTTC. Protein sequence: CASSVSGTGVYGYTF.

This sequence joins TRBV9 and TRBJ1-1; TRBD1 matches at 9 bases. The V segment lost 4 bases and the J segment 1 base; nucleotides outside the gene matches: 2. The CDR3 length is 14 residues. The germline V gene has CDR1 SGDLS and CDR2 YYNGEE. CDR3 protein: CASSSGQGNTEAFF. In DNA form, the CDR3 reads TGTGCCAGCAGCTCGGGACAGGGGAACACTGAAGCTTTCTTT.

This sequence joins TRBV5-4 and TRBJ2-5, with a possible D match to TRBD2 (5 bases). Trimming shortened V by 0 bases and J by 4 bases, and 10 bases separated the two germline ends. The CDR3 has 14 residues. The germline V gene has CDR1 SGHNT and CDR2 YYREEE (reference sequence). The CDR3 here is CASSLGRSGETQYF. CDR3 DNA sequence: TGTGCCAGCAGCTTGGGGAGGTCTGGAGAGACCCAGTACTTC.

This chain joins TRBV6-5 and TRBJ1-2, with TRBD1 identical over 8 bases. The length of the CDR3 is 15 residues. Germline lookup yields CDR1 MNHEY and CDR2 SVGAGI. J lost 0 bases, V lost 6 bases, and 6 bases had no gene match. The CDR3 region is CASRGTGEPNYGYTF. CDR3 bases: TGTGCCAGCAGGGGGACAGGCGAGCCTAACTATGGCTACACCTTC.

The chain employs TRBV6-5 and TRBJ2-1; D is unclear. This CDR3 is 16 amino acids long. Germline V CDR1 and CDR2: MNHEY, SVGAGI. Trimming removed 0 bases at V and 3 bases at J, with 12 bases between. CDR3 DNA sequence: TGTGCCAGCAGTTACTCGATTCTAGTCAGCTACAATGAGCAGTTCTTC. Encoded protein: CASSYSILVSYNEQFF.

This rearrangement joins TRBV30 to TRBJ2-7, with TRBD1 matching over 9 bases. Germline lookup yields CDR1 GTSNPN and CDR2 SVGIG (reference sequence). V lost 5 bases to trimming and J lost 4 bases; unmatched junction nucleotides: 12. This CDR3 spans 15 amino acids. The CDR3 here is CAWVLIMTGGYEQYF. CDR3 coding DNA: TGTGCCTGGGTACTAATTATGACAGGGGGTTACGAGCAGTACTTC.

The genes are TRBV2 and TRBJ1-5; D unclear. CDR1 and CDR2 (germline): SNHLY, FYNNEI. Deletions cut 2 bases from V and 7 bases from J, with 15 bases between. This CDR3 comprises 15 residues. The DNA for the CDR3 is TGTGCCAGCAGTGAATCTGGGCAGGCCAGGCAGCCCCAGCATTTT. This encodes CASSESGQARQPQHF.

This clone was seen more than once but under ten times. The V and J genes are TRBV30 and TRBJ1-2; D may be TRBD1 (5 bases). Trimming stripped 2 bases from V and 2 bases from J, with 9 bases between. Germline-derived CDR1 and CDR2 are GTSNPN and SVGIG (reference sequence). This CDR3 is 13 amino acids long. The CDR3 loop is CAWSYSGNYGYTF. The CDR3 coding sequence is TGTGCCTGGAGTTACTCAGGGAACTATGGCTACACCTTC.

J is TRBJ1-3 and V is TRBV29-1; D uncertain. This CDR3 region has 12 residues. V was trimmed by 6 bases and J by 0 bases, leaving 6 bases between them. Germline V lookup: CDR1 SQVTM, CDR2 ANQGSEA. The CDR3, as DNA: TGCAGCGTCCATAGCTCTGGAAACACCATATATTTT. As protein: CSVHSSGNTIYF.

This chain connects TRBV13 to TRBJ1-2; weak D call: TRBD1 (5 bases). The CDR3 spans 14 residues. Germline lookup yields CDR1 PRHDT and CDR2 FYEKMQ (reference sequence). The V end lost 3 bases, the J end lost 5 bases, and 13 bases lay between the germline ends. The CDR3 nucleotides are TGTGCCAGCAGCTTGGCGGGGGACCGATATGGCTACACCTTC. Translating it yields CASSLAGDRYGYTF.